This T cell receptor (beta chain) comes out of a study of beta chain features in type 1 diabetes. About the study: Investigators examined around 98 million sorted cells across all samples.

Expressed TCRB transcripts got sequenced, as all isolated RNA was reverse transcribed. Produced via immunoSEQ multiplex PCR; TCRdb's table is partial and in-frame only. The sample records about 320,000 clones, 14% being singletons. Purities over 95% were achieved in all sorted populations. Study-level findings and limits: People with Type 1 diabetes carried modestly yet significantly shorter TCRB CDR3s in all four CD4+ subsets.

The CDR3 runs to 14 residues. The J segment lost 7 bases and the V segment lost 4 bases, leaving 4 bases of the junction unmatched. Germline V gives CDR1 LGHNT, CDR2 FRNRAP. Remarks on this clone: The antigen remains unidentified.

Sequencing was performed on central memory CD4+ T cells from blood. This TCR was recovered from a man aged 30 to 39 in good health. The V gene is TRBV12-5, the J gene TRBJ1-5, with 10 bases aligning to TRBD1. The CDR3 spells CASGSGTGDQPQHF. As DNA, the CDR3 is TGTGCTAGTGGTTCCGGGACAGGGGACCAGCCCCAGCATTTT. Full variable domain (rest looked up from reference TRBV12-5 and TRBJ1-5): DARVTQTPRHKVTEMGQEVTMRCQPILGHNTVFWYRQTMMQGLELLAYFRNRAPLDDSGMPKDRFSAEMPDATLATLKIQPSEPRDSAVYFCASGSGTGDQPQHFGDGTRLSIL.